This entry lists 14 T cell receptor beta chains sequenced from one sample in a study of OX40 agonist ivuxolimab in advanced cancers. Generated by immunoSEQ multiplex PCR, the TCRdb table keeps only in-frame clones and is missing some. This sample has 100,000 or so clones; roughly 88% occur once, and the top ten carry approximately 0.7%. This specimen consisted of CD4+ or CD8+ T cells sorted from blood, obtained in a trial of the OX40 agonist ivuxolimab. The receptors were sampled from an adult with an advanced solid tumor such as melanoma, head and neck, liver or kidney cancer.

This CDR3 is CASSIGFTEQYF. DNA for the CDR3: TGTGCCAGTAGTATAGGCTTCACGGAGCAGTACTTC. The V call is TRBV19, the J call TRBJ2-7; D ambiguous. Between the trimmed V and J ends, which lost 1 base and 7 bases, there was a span of 8 bases. Per germline, CDR1 LNHDA and CDR2 SQIVND (reference sequence). This CDR3 contains 12 residues. The full variable domain, its missing parts supplied by reference TRBV19 and TRBJ2-7, is DGGITQSPKYLFRKEGQNVTLSCEQNLNHDAMYWYRQDPGQGLRLIYYSQIVNDFQKGDIAEGYSVSREKKESFPLTVTSAQKNPTAFYLCASSIGFTEQYFGPGTRLTVT.

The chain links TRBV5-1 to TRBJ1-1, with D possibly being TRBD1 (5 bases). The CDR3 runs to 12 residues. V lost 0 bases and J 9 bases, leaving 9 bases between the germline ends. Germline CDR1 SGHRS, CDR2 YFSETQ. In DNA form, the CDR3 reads TGCGCCAGCAGCTTGGCCGAGGGGCAAGCTTTCTTT. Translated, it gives CASSLAEGQAFF.

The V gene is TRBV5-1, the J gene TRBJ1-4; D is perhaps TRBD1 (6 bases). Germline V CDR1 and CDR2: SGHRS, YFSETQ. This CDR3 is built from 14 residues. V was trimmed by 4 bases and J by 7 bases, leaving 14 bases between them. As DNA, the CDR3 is TGCGCCAGCAGCGAACAGGGAGGGAGTGAAAAACTGTTTTTT. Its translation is CASSEQGGSEKLFF.

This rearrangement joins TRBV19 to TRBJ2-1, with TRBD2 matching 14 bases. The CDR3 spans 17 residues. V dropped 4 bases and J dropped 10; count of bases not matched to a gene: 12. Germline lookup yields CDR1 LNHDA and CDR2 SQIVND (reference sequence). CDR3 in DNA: TGTGCCAGTAGTAACCCGCCCGGGACTAGCGGGGGTGGAGAGCAGTTCTTC. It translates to CASSNPPGTSGGGEQFF.

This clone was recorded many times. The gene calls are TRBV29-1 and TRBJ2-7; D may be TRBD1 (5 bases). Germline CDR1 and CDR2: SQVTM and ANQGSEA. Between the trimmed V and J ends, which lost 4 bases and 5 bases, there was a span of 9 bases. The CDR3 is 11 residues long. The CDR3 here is CSVVPGNEQYF. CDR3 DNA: TGCAGCGTTGTACCAGGGAACGAGCAGTACTTC.

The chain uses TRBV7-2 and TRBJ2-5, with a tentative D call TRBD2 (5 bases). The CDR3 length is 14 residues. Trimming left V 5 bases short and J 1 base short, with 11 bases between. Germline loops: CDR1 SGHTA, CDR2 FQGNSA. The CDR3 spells CASSISASQETQYF. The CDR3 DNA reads TGTGCCAGCAGCATTAGCGCTTCCCAAGAGACCCAGTACTTC.

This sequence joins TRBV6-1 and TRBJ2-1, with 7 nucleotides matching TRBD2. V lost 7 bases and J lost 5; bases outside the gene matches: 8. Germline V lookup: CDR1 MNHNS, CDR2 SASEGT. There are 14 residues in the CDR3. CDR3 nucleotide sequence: TGTGCCAGCATTGCCGCGGGAGTCGACAATGAGCAGTTCTTC. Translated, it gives CASIAAGVDNEQFF.

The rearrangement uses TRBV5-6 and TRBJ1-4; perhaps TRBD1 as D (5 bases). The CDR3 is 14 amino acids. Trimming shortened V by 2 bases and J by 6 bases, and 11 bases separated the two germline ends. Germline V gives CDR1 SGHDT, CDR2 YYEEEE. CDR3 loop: CASSLRGVDEKLFF. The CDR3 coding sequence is TGTGCCAGCAGCTTAAGAGGGGTGGATGAAAAACTGTTTTTT.

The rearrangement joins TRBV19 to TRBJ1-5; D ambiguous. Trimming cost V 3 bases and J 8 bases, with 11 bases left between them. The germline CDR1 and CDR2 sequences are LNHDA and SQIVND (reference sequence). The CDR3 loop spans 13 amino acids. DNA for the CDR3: TGTGCCAGTAGTATGGGAGGGTGGGAGCCCCAGCATTTT. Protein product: CASSMGGWEPQHF.

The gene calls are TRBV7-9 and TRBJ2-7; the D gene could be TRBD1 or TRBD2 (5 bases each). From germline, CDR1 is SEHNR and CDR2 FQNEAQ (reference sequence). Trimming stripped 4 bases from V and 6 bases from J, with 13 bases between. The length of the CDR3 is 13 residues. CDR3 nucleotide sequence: TGTGCCAGCAGCTCCCGGGACGGTCTCGAGCAGTACTTC. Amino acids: CASSSRDGLEQYF.

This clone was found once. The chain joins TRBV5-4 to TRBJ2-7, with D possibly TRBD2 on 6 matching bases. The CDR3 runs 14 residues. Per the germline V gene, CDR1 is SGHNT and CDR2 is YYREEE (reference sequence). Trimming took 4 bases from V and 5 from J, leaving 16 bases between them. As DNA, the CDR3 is TGTGCCAGCAGCGGGGGGTCTACCAGGGACGAGCAGTACTTC. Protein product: CASSGGSTRDEQYF.

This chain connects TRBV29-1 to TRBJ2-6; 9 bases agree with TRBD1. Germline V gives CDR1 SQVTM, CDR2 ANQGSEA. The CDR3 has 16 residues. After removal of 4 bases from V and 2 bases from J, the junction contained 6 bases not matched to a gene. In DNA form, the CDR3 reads TGCAGCGTTGGCGGGACAGGGTCTGCTGGGGCCAACGTCCTGACTTTC. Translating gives CSVGGTGSAGANVLTF.

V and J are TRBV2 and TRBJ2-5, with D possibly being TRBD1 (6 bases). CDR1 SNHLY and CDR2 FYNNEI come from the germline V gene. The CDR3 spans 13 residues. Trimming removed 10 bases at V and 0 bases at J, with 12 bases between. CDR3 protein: CATAGQYQETQYF. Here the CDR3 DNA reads TGTGCCACCGCCGGACAGTACCAAGAGACCCAGTACTTC.

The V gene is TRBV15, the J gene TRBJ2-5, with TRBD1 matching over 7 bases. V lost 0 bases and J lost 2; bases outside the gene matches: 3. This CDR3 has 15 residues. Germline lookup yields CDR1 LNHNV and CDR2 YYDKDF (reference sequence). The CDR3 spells CATSRDGQVQETQYF. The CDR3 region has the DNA TGTGCCACCAGCAGAGATGGACAGGTGCAAGAGACCCAGTACTTC.